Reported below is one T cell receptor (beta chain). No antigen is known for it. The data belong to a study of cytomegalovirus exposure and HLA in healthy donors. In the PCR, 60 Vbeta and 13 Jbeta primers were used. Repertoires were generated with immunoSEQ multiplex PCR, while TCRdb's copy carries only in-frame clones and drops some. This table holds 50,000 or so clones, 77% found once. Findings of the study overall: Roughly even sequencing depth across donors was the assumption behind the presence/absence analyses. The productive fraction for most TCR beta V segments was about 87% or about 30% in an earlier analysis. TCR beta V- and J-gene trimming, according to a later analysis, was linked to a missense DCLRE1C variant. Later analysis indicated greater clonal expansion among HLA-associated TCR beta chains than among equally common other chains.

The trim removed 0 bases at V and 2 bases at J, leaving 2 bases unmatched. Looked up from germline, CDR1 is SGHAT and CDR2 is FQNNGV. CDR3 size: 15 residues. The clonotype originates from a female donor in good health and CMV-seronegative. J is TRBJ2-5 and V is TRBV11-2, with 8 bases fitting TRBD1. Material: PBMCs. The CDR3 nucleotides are TGTGCCAGCAGCTTAGATAACAGGGGGCAAGAGACCCAGTACTTC. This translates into CASSLDNRGQETQYF.